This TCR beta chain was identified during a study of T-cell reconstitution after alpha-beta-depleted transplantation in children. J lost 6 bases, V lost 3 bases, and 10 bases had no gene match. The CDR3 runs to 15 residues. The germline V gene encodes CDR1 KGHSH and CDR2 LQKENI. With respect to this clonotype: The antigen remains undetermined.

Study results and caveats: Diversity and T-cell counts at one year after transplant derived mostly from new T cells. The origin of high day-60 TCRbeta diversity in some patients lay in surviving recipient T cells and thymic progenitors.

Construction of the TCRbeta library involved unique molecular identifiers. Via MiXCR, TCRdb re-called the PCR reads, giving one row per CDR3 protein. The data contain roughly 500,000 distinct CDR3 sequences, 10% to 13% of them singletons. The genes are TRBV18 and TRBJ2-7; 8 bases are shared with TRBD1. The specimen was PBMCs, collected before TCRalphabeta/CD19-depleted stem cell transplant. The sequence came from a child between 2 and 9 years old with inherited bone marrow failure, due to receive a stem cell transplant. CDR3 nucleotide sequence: TGTGCCAGCTCACCCCTTCAGGACAGGGTTGCCGAGCAGTACTTC. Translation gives CASSPLQDRVAEQYF.